These 7 T cell receptor beta chains were all obtained from the same sample, sequenced in a study of CD8 T cells in Susac syndrome (dated by TCRdb to between 2018 and 2021). Library generation was performed with the immunoSEQ multiplex PCR assay. RNA was extracted using the RNeasy kit, and roughly 0.45 to 1 ug of the RNA was reverse transcribed with random hexamers. TCRdb reran the public reads through fastp at Q25 and MiXCR, keeping productive beta chains. Rows matching on CDR3 protein sequence are summarized as one entry with the most common DNA and genes. Counted in this sample were fewer than 100,000 distinct CDR3 sequences; 91% of them appeared once. Around 0.49% of the sample comes from the top ten. The source material was CD8+ T cells from PBMCs. These receptors were collected from a human donor with multiple sclerosis.

This sequence joins TRBV19 and TRBJ2-2; D is possibly TRBD1 (6 bases). Trimming took off 9 bases at V and 2 bases at J, with 13 bases between the two ends. The CDR3 sequence is 14 residues long. CDR1 is LNHDA and CDR2 is SQIVND in the germline V gene (reference sequence). CDR3 protein: CASRSGANTGELFF. The CDR3 DNA is TGTGCCAGCCGATCAGGGGCAAACACCGGGGAGCTGTTTTTT. Full variable domain (outside the CDR3, taken from reference TRBV19 and TRBJ2-2): DGGITQSPKYLFRKEGQNVTLSCEQNLNHDAMYWYRQDPGQGLRLIYYSQIVNDFQKGDIAEGYSVSREKKESFPLTVTSAQKNPTAFYLCASRSGANTGELFFGEGSRLTVL.

CDR3 sequence (DNA): TGTGCCAGCAGTTTTCGGCAAGGCTACGAGCAGTACTTC. Its protein is CASSFRQGYEQYF. The V call is TRBV27, the J call TRBJ2-7; D unclear. V was cut by 3 bases and J by 3 bases, with 9 bases left in between. CDR1 and CDR2 (germline): MNHEY, SMNVEV (reference sequence). The CDR3 spans 13 residues.

This rearrangement joins TRBV7-3 to TRBJ2-5; TRBD1 matches at 10 bases. Germline values: CDR1 SGHTA, CDR2 FQGTGA. Trimming took 1 base from V and 5 from J; bases not matched to a gene: 4. The CDR3 has 15 amino acids. The CDR3 is CASSLMAGQGETQYF. CDR3 DNA: TGTGCCAGCAGCTTAATGGCGGGACAGGGGGAGACCCAGTACTTC.

The chain couples TRBV5-4 to TRBJ2-3; 8 nucleotides match TRBD2. Germline V CDR1 and CDR2: SGHNT, YYREEE (reference sequence). After removal of 4 bases from V and 4 bases from J, the junction contained 5 bases not matched to a gene. The CDR3 is 14 residues long. Written as DNA, the CDR3 is TGTGCCAGCAGCGGAGCGGGAGTGGCAGATACGCAGTATTTT. Translating it yields CASSGAGVADTQYF.

The CDR3 nucleotides read TGTGCCAGCAGCCCCCAATCGAATTCACCCCTCCACTTT. Translation: CASSPQSNSPLHF. The V gene is TRBV27, the J gene TRBJ1-6, with D unresolved. The germline CDR1 and CDR2 sequences are MNHEY and SMNVEV (reference sequence). V dropped 6 bases and J dropped 7 bases, with 10 bases sitting between them. CDR3 size: 13 residues.

CDR3 sequence: CASSFRTSGEQFF. The CDR3 DNA is TGCGCCAGCAGCTTTAGGACGTCTGGTGAGCAGTTCTTC. This chain joins TRBV4-3 and TRBJ2-1, with no clear D. Trimming took 5 bases from V and 9 from J, leaving 14 bases between them. There are 13 residues in the CDR3. Germline V gene data show CDR1 as LGHNA and CDR2 as YSLEER.

V gene TRBV7-9 combines with J gene TRBJ2-1; TRBD2 is a possible D gene (7 bases). There are 13 residues in the CDR3. Trimming left V 7 bases short and J 6 bases short, with 13 bases between. The V gene's germline CDR1 is SEHNR and CDR2 FQNEAQ (reference sequence). CDR3: CASMGGALNEQFF. In DNA, the CDR3 is TGTGCCAGCATGGGGGGGGCACTCAATGAGCAGTTCTTC.